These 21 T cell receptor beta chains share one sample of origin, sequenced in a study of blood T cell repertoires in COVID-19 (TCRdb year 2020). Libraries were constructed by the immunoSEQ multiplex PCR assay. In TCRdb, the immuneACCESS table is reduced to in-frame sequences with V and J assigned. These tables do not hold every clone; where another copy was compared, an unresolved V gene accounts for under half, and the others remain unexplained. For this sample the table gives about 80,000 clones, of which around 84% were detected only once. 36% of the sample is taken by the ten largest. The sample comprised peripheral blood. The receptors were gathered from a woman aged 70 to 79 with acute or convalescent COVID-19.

The CDR3 DNA sequence: TGTGCCAGCAGCTATAGCGGATCCTCAGATACGCAGTATTTT. This gives the protein CASSYSGSSDTQYF. The chain employs TRBV7-3 and TRBJ2-3; D might be TRBD2 (6 bases). The V end was cut by 4 bases, the J end by 4 bases, with 12 bases between. The germline V gene has CDR1 SGHTA and CDR2 FQGTGA. The CDR3 contains 14 residues. Full variable domain (missing parts from reference TRBV7-3 and TRBJ2-3): GAGVSQTPSNKVTEKGKYVELRCDPISGHTALYWYRQSLGQGPEFLIYFQGTGAADDSGLPNDRFFAVRPEGSVSTLKIQRTERGDSAVYLCASSYSGSSDTQYFGPGTRLTVL.

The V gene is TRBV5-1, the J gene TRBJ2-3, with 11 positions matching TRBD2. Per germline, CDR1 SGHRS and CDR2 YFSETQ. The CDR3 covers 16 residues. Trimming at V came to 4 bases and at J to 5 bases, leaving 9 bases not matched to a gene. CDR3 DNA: TGCGCCAGCAGCCTCCCTATAGCGGGAGGGGGAGATACGCAGTATTTT. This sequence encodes CASSLPIAGGGDTQYF.

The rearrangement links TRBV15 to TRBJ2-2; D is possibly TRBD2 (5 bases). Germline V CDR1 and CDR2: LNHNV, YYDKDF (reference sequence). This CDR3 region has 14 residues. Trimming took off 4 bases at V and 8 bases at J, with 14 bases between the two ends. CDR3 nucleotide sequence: TGTGCCACCAGCATAAACCTTTCGGGAGGGGAGCTGTTTTTT. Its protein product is CATSINLSGGELFF.

DNA of the CDR3: TGTGCCAGCAGGATTCAAACAGGGGCCGGATATGGCTACACCTTC. As protein: CASRIQTGAGYGYTF. The chain has TRBV6-5 and TRBJ1-2, with TRBD1 matching 7 bases. The CDR3 is made up of 15 amino acids. The germline CDR1 and CDR2 sequences are MNHEY and SVGAGI. V shed 6 bases, J shed 5 bases, and the junction held 12 bases outside the gene matches.

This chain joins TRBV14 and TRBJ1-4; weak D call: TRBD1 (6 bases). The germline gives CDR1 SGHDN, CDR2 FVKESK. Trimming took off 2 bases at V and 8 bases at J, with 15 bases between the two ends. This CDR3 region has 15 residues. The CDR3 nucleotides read TGTGCCAGCAGCCAATTCGGGGCAGGGGACGAAAAACTGTTTTTT. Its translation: CASSQFGAGDEKLFF.

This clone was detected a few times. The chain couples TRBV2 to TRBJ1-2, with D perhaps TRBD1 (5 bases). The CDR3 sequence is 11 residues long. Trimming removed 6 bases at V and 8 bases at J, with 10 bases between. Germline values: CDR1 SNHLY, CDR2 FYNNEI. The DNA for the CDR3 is TGTGCCAGCAGCAGGGAGGCGGGCTACACCTTC. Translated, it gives CASSREAGYTF.

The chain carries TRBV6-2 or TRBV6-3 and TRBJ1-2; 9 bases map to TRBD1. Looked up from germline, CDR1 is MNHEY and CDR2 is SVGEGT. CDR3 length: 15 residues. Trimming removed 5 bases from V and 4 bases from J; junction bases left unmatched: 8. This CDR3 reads CASSRQGVLGYGYTF. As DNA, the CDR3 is TGTGCCAGCAGTCGACAGGGGGTCTTAGGCTATGGCTACACCTTC.

CDR3 region: CASSGGQTSGNTIYF. In DNA, the CDR3 is TGTGCCAGCAGCGGGGGGCAGACCTCTGGAAACACCATATATTTT. The chain joins TRBV6-6 to TRBJ1-3; tentatively, D is TRBD1 (6 bases). CDR3 length equals 15 residues. V gave up 6 bases and J gave up 0 bases, with 12 bases separating them. Germline V lookup: CDR1 MNHNY, CDR2 SVGAGI (reference sequence).

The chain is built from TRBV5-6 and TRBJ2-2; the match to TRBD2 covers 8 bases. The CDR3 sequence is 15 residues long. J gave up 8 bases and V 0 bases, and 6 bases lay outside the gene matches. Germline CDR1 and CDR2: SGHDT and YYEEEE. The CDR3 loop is CASSLVGTSSGELFF. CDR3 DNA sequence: TGTGCCAGCAGCTTGGTTGGGACTAGTAGTGGGGAGCTGTTTTTT.

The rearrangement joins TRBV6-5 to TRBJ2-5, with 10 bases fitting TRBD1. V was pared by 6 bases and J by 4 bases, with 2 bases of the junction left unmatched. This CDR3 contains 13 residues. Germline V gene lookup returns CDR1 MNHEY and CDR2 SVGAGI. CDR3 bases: TGTGCCAGCAGCCGGGACAGGGGAGAGACCCAGTACTTC. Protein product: CASSRDRGETQYF.

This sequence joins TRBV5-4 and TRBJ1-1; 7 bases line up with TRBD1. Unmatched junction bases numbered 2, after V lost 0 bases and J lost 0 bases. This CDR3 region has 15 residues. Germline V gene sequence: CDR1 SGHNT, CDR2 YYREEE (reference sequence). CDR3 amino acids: CASSLVGQLNTEAFF. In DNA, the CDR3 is TGTGCCAGCAGCTTGGTGGGACAGCTGAACACTGAAGCTTTCTTT.

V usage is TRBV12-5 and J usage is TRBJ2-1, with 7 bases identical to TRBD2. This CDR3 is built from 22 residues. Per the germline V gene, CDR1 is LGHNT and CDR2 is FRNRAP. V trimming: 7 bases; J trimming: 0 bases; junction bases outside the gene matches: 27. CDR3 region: CASAHRGPGTVAGGSSYNEQFF. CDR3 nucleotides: TGTGCTAGTGCCCACCGTGGCCCAGGAACCGTAGCGGGCGGGAGCTCCTACAATGAGCAGTTCTTC. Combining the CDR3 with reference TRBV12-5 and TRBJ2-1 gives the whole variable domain DARVTQTPRHKVTEMGQEVTMRCQPILGHNTVFWYRQTMMQGLELLAYFRNRAPLDDSGMPKDRFSAEMPDATLATLKIQPSEPRDSAVYFCASAHRGPGTVAGGSSYNEQFFGPGTRLTVL.

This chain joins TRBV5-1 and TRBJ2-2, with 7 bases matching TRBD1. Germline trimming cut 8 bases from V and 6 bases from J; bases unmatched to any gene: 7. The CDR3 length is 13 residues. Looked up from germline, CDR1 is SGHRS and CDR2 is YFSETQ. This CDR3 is CASAQQGSGELFF. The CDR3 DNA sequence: TGCGCCAGTGCCCAACAGGGGTCCGGGGAGCTGTTTTTT.

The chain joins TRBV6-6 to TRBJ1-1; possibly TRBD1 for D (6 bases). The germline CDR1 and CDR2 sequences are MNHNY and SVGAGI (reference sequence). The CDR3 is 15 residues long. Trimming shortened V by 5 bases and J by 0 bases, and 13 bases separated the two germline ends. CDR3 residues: CASSTWDTLNTEAFF. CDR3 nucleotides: TGTGCCAGCAGTACCTGGGACACTTTGAACACTGAAGCTTTCTTT.

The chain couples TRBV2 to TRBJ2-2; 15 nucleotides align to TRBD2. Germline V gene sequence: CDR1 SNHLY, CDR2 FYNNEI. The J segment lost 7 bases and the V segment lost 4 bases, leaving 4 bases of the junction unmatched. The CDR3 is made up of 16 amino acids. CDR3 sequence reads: CASSVGLAGGFGELFF. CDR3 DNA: TGTGCCAGCAGTGTAGGACTAGCGGGAGGGTTCGGGGAGCTGTTTTTT.

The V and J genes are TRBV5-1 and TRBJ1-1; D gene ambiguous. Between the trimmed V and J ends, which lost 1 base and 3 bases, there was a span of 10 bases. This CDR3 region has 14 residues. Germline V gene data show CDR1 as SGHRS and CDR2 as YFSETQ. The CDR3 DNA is TGCGCCAGCAGCTTGACACAGCAGGACACTGAAGCTTTCTTT. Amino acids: CASSLTQQDTEAFF.

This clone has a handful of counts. CDR3 nucleotide sequence: TGTGCCAGCAGCTTAGGCCTAGCAGCAGATACGCAGTATTTT. It translates to CASSLGLAADTQYF. J is TRBJ2-3 and V is TRBV7-2; TRBD2 might be the D (5 bases). CDR3 length: 14 amino acids. Germline V lookup: CDR1 SGHTA, CDR2 FQGNSA. V was trimmed by 1 base and J by 4 bases, leaving 9 bases between them.

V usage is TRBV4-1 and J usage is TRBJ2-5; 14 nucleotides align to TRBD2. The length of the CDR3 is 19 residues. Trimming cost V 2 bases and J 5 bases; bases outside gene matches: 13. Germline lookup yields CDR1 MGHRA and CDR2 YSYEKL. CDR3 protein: CASSQFVGLAGGEGETQYF. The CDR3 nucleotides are TGCGCCAGCAGCCAATTCGTCGGACTAGCGGGAGGTGAAGGGGAGACCCAGTACTTC.

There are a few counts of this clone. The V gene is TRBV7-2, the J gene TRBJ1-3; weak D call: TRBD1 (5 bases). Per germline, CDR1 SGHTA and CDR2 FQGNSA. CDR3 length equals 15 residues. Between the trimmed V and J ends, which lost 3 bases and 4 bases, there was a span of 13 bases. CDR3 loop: CASSFGGALGNTIYF. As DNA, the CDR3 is TGTGCCAGCAGCTTCGGAGGGGCATTGGGAAACACCATATATTTT.

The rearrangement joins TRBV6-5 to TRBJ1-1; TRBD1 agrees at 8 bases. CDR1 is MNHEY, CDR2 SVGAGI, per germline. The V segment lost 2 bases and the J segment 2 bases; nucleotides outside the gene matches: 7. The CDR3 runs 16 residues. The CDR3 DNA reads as TGTGCCAGCAGTTACAACTCAGGGGGCAGTAACACTGAAGCTTTCTTT. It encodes CASSYNSGGSNTEAFF.

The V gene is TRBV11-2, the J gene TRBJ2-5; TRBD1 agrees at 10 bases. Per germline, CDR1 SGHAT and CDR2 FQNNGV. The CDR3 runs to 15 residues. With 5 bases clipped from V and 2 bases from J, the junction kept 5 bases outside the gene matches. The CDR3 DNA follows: TGTGCCAGCAGCACCGGGACAGGGGCGCAAGAGACCCAGTACTTC. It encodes CASSTGTGAQETQYF.